This passage covers 30 T cell receptor beta chains from one sample sequenced in a study of T-cell reconstitution after alpha-beta-depleted transplantation in children. Preparation of the TCRbeta library used unique molecular identifiers. MiXCR, run by TCRdb on the PCR reads, gives a single entry per CDR3 protein. Of around 580,000 distinct CDR3 sequences in the sample, 23% were seen once. This specimen consisted of PBMCs, mostly from graft donor cells, obtained 360 days after TCRalphabeta/CD19-depleted stem cell transplant. The receptors were gathered from a boy under two years old who had a stem cell transplant for acute myeloid leukemia, so the T cells may come from the graft donor.

This clonotype was recorded many times. This chain uses TRBV6-5 with TRBJ2-4; D is perhaps TRBD2 (6 bases). The V and J ends lost 0 bases and 4 bases respectively, with 13 bases between them. CDR1 is MNHEY, CDR2 SVGAGI, per germline. The CDR3 sequence is 16 residues long. CDR3 sequence (DNA): TGTGCCAGCAGTTACTCGGGGTCCGGGACTAAAAACATTCAGTACTTC. It yields the protein CASSYSGSGTKNIQYF.

This clonotype was observed many times. The V call is TRBV7-8, the J call TRBJ1-5; no clear D. CDR1 and CDR2 from the germline V gene are SGHVS and FQNEAQ. This CDR3 is built from 14 residues. V was shortened by 3 bases and J by 7 bases, with 13 bases between the two germline ends. The CDR3, as DNA: TGTGCCAGCAGCTTTACGCAGGCCAGGCAGCCCCAGCATTTT. This gives the protein CASSFTQARQPQHF.

This clonotype is a singleton in its sample. The chain couples TRBV30 to TRBJ2-1; TRBD1 agrees at 7 bases. Trimming cost V 5 bases and J 6 bases; bases outside gene matches: 13. Germline V gives CDR1 GTSNPN, CDR2 SVGIG (reference sequence). This CDR3 spans 15 amino acids. CDR3 nucleotide sequence: TGTGCCTGGGACGTAGGGGGCGCCGGTACCAATGAGCAGTTCTTC. It translates to CAWDVGGAGTNEQFF.

This chain joins TRBV6-1 and TRBJ1-1; TRBD1 is a possible D gene (5 bases). Germline CDR1 reads MNHNS; CDR2 reads SASEGT. With 7 bases removed from V and 1 base from J, the gap between germline ends came to 16 bases. The CDR3 length is 15 residues. The CDR3 region is CASNLGRPGNTEAFF. DNA of the CDR3: TGTGCCAGCAACCTGGGGCGCCCGGGGAACACTGAAGCTTTCTTT.

This clonotype was found a few times. For the CDR3, the DNA is TGTGCCAGCAGCGTCAGACTAGGAGGCCAAGAGACCCAGTACTTC. Protein product: CASSVRLGGQETQYF. This chain connects TRBV6-5 to TRBJ2-5; weak D call: TRBD2 (6 bases). Germline loops: CDR1 MNHEY, CDR2 SVGAGI. The CDR3 extends over 15 amino acids. V lost 6 bases and J lost 1, with 15 bases in between.

This clonotype appeared many times. The chain couples TRBV6-5 to TRBJ2-2, with D maybe TRBD1 (6 bases). Germline CDR1 is MNHEY and CDR2 is SVGAGI. V shed 4 bases and J shed 4 bases, with 13 bases lying between them. This CDR3 is built from 15 residues. CDR3 sequence (DNA): TGTGCCAGCAGTTTCCGGGACACCATCACCGGGGAGCTGTTTTTT. Amino acids: CASSFRDTITGELFF.

This clonotype was found many times. The CDR3 sequence is CASSVNSGNTIYF. CDR3 nucleotide sequence: TGCGCCAGCAGCGTGAACTCTGGAAACACCATATATTTT. The chain combines TRBV5-1 with TRBJ1-3, with D uncertain. The ends were cut back, 4 bases at V and 0 bases at J, with 5 bases in the middle. The CDR3 sequence is 13 residues long. CDR1 is SGHRS and CDR2 is YFSETQ in the germline V gene.

Only a few counts were recorded for this clonotype. This chain joins TRBV6-1 and TRBJ2-1; 7 bases agree with TRBD1. The germline gives CDR1 MNHNS, CDR2 SASEGT. V lost 7 bases and J lost 6; bases outside the gene matches: 12. The length of the CDR3 is 15 residues. CDR3 amino acids: CASTLLGTASNEQFF. In DNA, the CDR3 is TGTGCCAGCACGCTGCTTGGGACAGCGTCCAATGAGCAGTTCTTC.

The CDR3 DNA reads as TGTGCCAGCGCCCTGGGCCGTCTTAACACCGGGGAGCTGTTTTTT. Translating gives CASALGRLNTGELFF. This rearrangement joins TRBV6-1 to TRBJ2-2; D not certain. CDR1 and CDR2 from the germline V gene are MNHNS and SASEGT. This CDR3 has 15 residues. The V end lost 8 bases, the J end lost 2 bases, and 15 bases lay between the germline ends.

This clonotype was seen a single time. The CDR3 region is CASSFPLDRNKNIQYF. The CDR3 DNA reads as TGTGCCAGCAGTTTCCCTTTGGACAGGAACAAAAACATTCAGTACTTC. The rearrangement joins TRBV12-3 or TRBV12-4 to TRBJ2-4; 7 positions agree with TRBD1. The CDR3 extends over 16 amino acids. Losses at the gene ends were 3 bases for V and 3 bases for J; bases not matched to a gene: 8.

The V call is TRBV2, the J call TRBJ2-1; D possibly uses TRBD1 or TRBD2 (5 bases each). Germline CDR1 reads SNHLY; CDR2 reads FYNNEI. This CDR3 spans 13 amino acids. The ends were cut back, 4 bases at V and 8 bases at J, with 12 bases in the middle. CDR3 sequence: CASSAAGADEQFF. CDR3 nucleotide sequence: TGTGCCAGCAGTGCGGCCGGGGCCGATGAGCAGTTCTTC.

The chain uses TRBV19 and TRBJ2-4; possibly TRBD1 for D (5 bases). CDR3 length equals 14 residues. Germline V gene data show CDR1 as LNHDA and CDR2 as SQIVND (reference sequence). V dropped 6 bases and J dropped 9 bases, with 18 bases sitting between them. The CDR3 protein is CASSPQGGVGIQYF. The DNA of the CDR3 is TGTGCCAGTAGCCCCCAGGGTGGCGTCGGCATTCAGTACTTC.

The V and J genes are TRBV7-8 and TRBJ1-2, with D possibly TRBD1 on 5 matching bases. The V gene lost 4 bases and the J gene lost 0 bases, with 9 bases spanning the gap. CDR1 is SGHVS and CDR2 is FQNEAQ in the germline V gene. CDR3 length equals 14 residues. The CDR3 sequence is CASSWGGTNYGYTF. CDR3 in DNA: TGTGCCAGCAGCTGGGGCGGCACTAACTATGGCTACACCTTC.

The V call is TRBV6-5, the J call TRBJ1-2; D is possibly TRBD1 (5 bases). Trimming took 5 bases from V and 7 from J, leaving 5 bases between them. In germline, CDR1 is MNHEY, CDR2 SVGAGI. This CDR3 has 10 residues. The CDR3 DNA is TGTGCCAGCAGTCAGGGTGGCTACACCTTC. This translates into CASSQGGYTF.

The chain links TRBV11-2 to TRBJ2-5; D possibly corresponds to TRBD1 (5 bases). The V end was cut by 4 bases, the J end by 10 bases, with 13 bases between. CDR3 length: 12 amino acids. The germline V gene encodes CDR1 SGHAT and CDR2 FQNNGV. CDR3 loop: CASSSDSQVQYF. The CDR3 DNA is TGTGCCAGCAGCTCTGACAGTCAAGTCCAGTACTTC.

This chain connects TRBV6-2 or TRBV6-3 to TRBJ2-3; TRBD2 aligns across 10 bases. V shed 6 bases and J 1 base; nucleotides not matched to a gene: 13. Germline assignment: CDR1 MNHEY and CDR2 SVGEGT. This CDR3 comprises 18 residues. CDR3 amino acids: CASSPAGGLADGTDTQYF. CDR3 sequence (DNA): TGTGCCAGCAGCCCCGCGGGAGGACTAGCGGATGGCACAGATACGCAGTATTTT.

This chain uses TRBV11-2 with TRBJ2-2, with 7 bases lining up with TRBD1. From germline, CDR1 is SGHAT and CDR2 FQNNGV. This CDR3 region has 16 residues. V dropped 4 bases and J dropped 0; count of bases not matched to a gene: 5. CDR3 sequence: CASSSGQTTNTGELFF. The CDR3 DNA follows: TGTGCCAGCAGCTCGGGACAGACTACGAACACCGGGGAGCTGTTTTTT.

This clonotype was seen at least ten times. The V gene is TRBV25-1, the J gene TRBJ1-1; the match to TRBD1 covers 11 bases. The germline V gene has CDR1 MGHDK and CDR2 SYGVNS. Trimming removed 1 base from V and 3 bases from J; junction bases left unmatched: 4. The CDR3 is 16 residues long. CDR3 nucleotide sequence: TGTGCCAGCAGTGAATCAGAGGGACAGGGGGACACTGAAGCTTTCTTT. Residues: CASSESEGQGDTEAFF. The full variable domain, completed using reference TRBV25-1 and TRBJ1-1, is EADIYQTPRYLVIGTGKKITLECSQTMGHDKMYWYQQDPGMELHLIHYSYGVNSTEKGDLSSESTVSRIRTEHFPLTLESARPSHTSQYLCASSESEGQGDTEAFFGQGTRLTVV.

V is TRBV7-9 and J is TRBJ2-7; tentatively, D is TRBD2 (5 bases). Trimming left V 8 bases short and J 6 bases short, with 14 bases between. This CDR3 has 12 residues. CDR1 is SEHNR and CDR2 is FQNEAQ in the germline V gene (reference sequence). CDR3 coding DNA: TGTGCCAGCGAAGAGGGCCCGGCCGAGCAGTACTTC. Its protein is CASEEGPAEQYF.

V gene TRBV28 combines with J gene TRBJ2-3; D is uncertain. The CDR3 extends over 15 amino acids. The germline CDR1 and CDR2 sequences are MDHEN and SYDVKM. The V end was cut by 2 bases, the J end by 2 bases, with 11 bases between. Here the CDR3 DNA reads TGTGCCAGCAGTTTAGGAACAGTGCACACAGATACGCAGTATTTT. Residues: CASSLGTVHTDTQYF.

Turning to this clonotype: A much larger clone lies a single base off, so this may be a read error. Since no conserved phenylalanine or tryptophan closes the CDR3, a read error is the likely cause. The V gene is TRBV29-1, the J gene TRBJ2-5; D perhaps matches TRBD1 (6 bases). The V and J ends lost 6 bases and 3 bases respectively, with 11 bases between them. The CDR3 sequence is 12 residues long. Looked up from germline, CDR1 is SQVTM and CDR2 is ANQGSEA. CDR3 sequence (DNA): TGCAGCGTAGGGACACCTGAAGAGACCCAGTACTCC. This sequence encodes CSVGTPEETQYS.

The chain joins TRBV29-1 to TRBJ2-3; 10 bases line up with TRBD2. The CDR3 is 19 residues long. V was clipped by 0 bases and J by 2 bases; unmatched bases: 14. Germline V gene sequence: CDR1 SQVTM, CDR2 ANQGSEA. The CDR3 reads CSVEDVRGAGGLITDTQYF. CDR3 bases: TGCAGCGTTGAAGATGTCAGGGGAGCGGGGGGGCTTATCACAGATACGCAGTATTTT.

In DNA, the CDR3 is TGCGCCAGCAGCTTGATCAGACAGGGAAAGAACACCGGGGAGCTGTTTTTT. This translates into CASSLIRQGKNTGELFF. This chain connects TRBV5-1 to TRBJ2-2; 7 bases align to TRBD1. J gave up 1 base and V 1 base, and 7 bases lay outside the gene matches. Germline V lookup: CDR1 SGHRS, CDR2 YFSETQ. This CDR3 region has 17 residues.

Ten or more counts support this clonotype. The chain employs TRBV4-3 and TRBJ2-3; a possible D gene is TRBD1 (5 bases). There are 15 residues in the CDR3. The V end was cut by 3 bases, the J end by 0 bases, with 10 bases between. The germline gives CDR1 LGHNA, CDR2 YSLEER. Here the CDR3 reads CASSQTRTSTDTQYF. In nucleotides, the CDR3 is TGCGCCAGCAGCCAGACCCGGACAAGCACAGATACGCAGTATTTT.

This clonotype showed up many times. This chain links TRBV4-3 with TRBJ1-6; no clear D gene. Deletions cut 4 bases from V and 6 bases from J, with 7 bases between. Germline values: CDR1 LGHNA, CDR2 YSLEER. This CDR3 is built from 13 residues. The CDR3 coding sequence is TGCGCCAGCAGCCCAGGACTTAATTCACCCCTCCACTTT. Translating gives CASSPGLNSPLHF.

This clonotype was detected a few times. The V gene is TRBV20-1, the J gene TRBJ1-1; TRBD1 matches 10 bases. This CDR3 region has 14 residues. Germline CDR1 DFQATT, CDR2 SNEGSKA (reference sequence). The DNA of the CDR3 is TGCAGGTTAACGGACAGGGGGACTAACACTGAAGCTTTCTTT. Translating it yields CRLTDRGTNTEAFF.

This clonotype was seen repeatedly, ten times or more. The rearrangement uses TRBV25-1 and TRBJ2-2; D possibly matches TRBD1 or TRBD2 (5 bases each). The CDR3 runs to 15 residues. The V gene lost 1 base and the J gene lost 9 bases, with 15 bases spanning the gap. Germline-derived CDR1 and CDR2 are MGHDK and SYGVNS. The CDR3 protein is CASSESGRLLRELFF. As DNA, the CDR3 is TGTGCCAGCAGTGAATCGGGACGACTTCTGAGGGAGCTGTTTTTT.

This clonotype was counted many times. The rearrangement joins TRBV20-1 to TRBJ2-3, with D unresolved. CDR3 size: 14 residues. CDR1 is DFQATT, CDR2 SNEGSKA, per germline (reference sequence). Trimming removed 1 base from V and 2 bases from J, with 10 bases in between. This chain's CDR3 is CSARGSWYTDTQYF. The DNA of the CDR3 is TGCAGTGCTAGAGGATCCTGGTACACAGATACGCAGTATTTT.

This clonotype has ten or more counts. V and J are TRBV4-3 and TRBJ2-7; D uncertain. The germline V gene has CDR1 LGHNA and CDR2 YSLEER. CDR3 length: 15 amino acids. Trimming pared 0 bases from V and 2 bases from J, leaving 11 bases between. CDR3 coding DNA: TGCGCCAGCAGCCAAGATCTGCCCCCGGCCTACGAGCAGTACTTC. It yields the protein CASSQDLPPAYEQYF.

J is TRBJ1-2 and V is TRBV28; D unclear. Germline lookup yields CDR1 MDHEN and CDR2 SYDVKM. The CDR3 covers 16 residues. V shed 2 bases and J shed 8 bases, with 21 bases lying between them. DNA for the CDR3: TGTGCCAGCAGTTTAATGTTCCGGGAGGCCGGGAGGGGCTACACCTTC. This sequence encodes CASSLMFREAGRGYTF.